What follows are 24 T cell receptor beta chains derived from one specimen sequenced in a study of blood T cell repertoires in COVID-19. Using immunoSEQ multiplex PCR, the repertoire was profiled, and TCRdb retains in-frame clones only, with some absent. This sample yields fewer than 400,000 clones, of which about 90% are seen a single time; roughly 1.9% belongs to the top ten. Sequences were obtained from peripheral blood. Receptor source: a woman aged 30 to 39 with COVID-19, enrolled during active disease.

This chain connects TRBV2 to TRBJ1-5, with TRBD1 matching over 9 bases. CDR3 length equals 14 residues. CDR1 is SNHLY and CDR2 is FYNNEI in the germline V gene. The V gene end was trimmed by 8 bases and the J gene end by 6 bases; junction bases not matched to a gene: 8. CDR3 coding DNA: TGTGCCAGCGGGGGAACAGGGGGCCGTCAGCCCCAGCATTTT. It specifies CASGGTGGRQPQHF.

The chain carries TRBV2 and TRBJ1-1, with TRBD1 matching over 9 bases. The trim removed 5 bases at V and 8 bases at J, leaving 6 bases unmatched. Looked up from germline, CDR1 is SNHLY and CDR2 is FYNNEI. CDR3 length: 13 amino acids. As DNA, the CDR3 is TGTGCCAGCAGTCCCGGACAGGGGCCCGAAGCTTTCTTT. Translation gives CASSPGQGPEAFF. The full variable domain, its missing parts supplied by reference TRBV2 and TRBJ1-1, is EPEVTQTPSHQVTQMGQEVILRCVPISNHLYFYWYRQILGQKVEFLVSFYNNEISEKSEIFDDQFSVERPDGSNFTLKIRSTKLEDSAMYFCASSPGQGPEAFFGQGTRLTVV.

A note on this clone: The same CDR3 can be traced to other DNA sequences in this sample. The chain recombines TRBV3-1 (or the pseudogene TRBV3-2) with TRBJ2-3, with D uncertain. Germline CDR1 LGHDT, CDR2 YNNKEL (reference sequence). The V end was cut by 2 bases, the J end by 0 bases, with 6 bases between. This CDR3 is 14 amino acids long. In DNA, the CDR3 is TGTGCCAGCAGCCAAACATCGAGCACAGATACGCAGTATTTT. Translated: CASSQTSSTDTQYF.

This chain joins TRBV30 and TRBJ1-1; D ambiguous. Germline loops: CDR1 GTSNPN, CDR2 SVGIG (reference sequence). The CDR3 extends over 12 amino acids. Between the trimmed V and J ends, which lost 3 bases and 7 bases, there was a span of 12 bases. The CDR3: CAWRTAADEAFF. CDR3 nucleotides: TGTGCCTGGAGAACAGCGGCCGATGAAGCTTTCTTT. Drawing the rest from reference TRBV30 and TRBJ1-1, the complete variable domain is SQTIHQWPATLVQPVGSPLSLECTVEGTSNPNLYWYRQAAGRGLQLLFYSVGIGQISSEVPQNLSASRPQDRQFILSSKKLLLSDSGFYLCAWRTAADEAFFGQGTRLTVV.

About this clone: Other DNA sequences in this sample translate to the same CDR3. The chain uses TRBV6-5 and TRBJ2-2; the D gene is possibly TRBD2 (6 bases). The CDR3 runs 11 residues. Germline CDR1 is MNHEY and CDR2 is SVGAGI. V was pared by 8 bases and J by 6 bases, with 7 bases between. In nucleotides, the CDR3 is TGTGCCAGCTCGGGGGCCGGGGAGCTGTTTTTT. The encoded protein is CASSGAGELFF.

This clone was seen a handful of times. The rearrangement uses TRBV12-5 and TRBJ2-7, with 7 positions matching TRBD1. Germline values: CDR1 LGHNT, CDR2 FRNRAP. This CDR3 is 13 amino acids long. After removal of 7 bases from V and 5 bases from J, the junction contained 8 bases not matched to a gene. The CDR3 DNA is TGTGCTAGTGAAAGGACAGGTTGCCACGAGCAGTACGTC. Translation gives CASERTGCHEQYV.

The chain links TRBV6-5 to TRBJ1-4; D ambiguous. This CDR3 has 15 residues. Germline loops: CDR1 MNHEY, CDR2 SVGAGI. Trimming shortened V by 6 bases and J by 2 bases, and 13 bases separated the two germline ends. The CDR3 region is CASSHYESTNEKLFF. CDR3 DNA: TGTGCCAGCAGCCATTACGAGTCTACTAATGAAAAACTGTTTTTT.

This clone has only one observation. CDR3 sequence reads: CASSPSDSPLHF. The CDR3 bases are TGTGCCAGCAGCCCCTCAGATTCACCCCTCCACTTT. J is TRBJ1-6 and V is TRBV7-9; D not certain. This CDR3 has 12 residues. The V end was cut by 5 bases, the J end by 8 bases, with 7 bases between. Germline V gene lookup returns CDR1 SEHNR and CDR2 FQNEAQ (reference sequence).

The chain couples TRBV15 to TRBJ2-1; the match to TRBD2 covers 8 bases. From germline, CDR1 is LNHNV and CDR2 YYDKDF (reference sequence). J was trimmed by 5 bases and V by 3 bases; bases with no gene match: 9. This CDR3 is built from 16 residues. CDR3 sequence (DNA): TGTGCCACCAGCAGGGGCACCGGGACTAGAAACAATGAGCAGTTCTTC. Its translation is CATSRGTGTRNNEQFF.

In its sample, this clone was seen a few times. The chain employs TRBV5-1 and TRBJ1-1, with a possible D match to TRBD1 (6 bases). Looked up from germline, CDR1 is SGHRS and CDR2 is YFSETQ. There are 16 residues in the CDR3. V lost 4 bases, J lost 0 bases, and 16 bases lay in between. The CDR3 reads CASSTRTGHLNTEAFF. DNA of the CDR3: TGCGCCAGCAGCACGAGGACGGGACACTTGAACACTGAAGCTTTCTTT.

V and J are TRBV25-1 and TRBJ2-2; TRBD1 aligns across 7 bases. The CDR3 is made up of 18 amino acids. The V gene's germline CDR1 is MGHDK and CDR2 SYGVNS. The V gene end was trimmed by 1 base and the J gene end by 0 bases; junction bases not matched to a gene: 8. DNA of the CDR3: TGTGCCAGCAGTGAATCGGCAGGGGGTGGACCGAACACCGGGGAGCTGTTTTTT. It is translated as CASSESAGGGPNTGELFF.

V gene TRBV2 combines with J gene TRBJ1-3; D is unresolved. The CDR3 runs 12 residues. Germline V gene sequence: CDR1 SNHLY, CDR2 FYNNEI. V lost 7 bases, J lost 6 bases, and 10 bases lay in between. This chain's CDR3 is CASNFLVNTIYF. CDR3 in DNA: TGTGCCAGCAACTTTCTAGTAAACACCATATATTTT.

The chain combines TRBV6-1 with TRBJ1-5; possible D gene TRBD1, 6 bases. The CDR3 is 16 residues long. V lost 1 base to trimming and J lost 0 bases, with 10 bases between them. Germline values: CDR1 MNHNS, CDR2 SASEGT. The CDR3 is CASSEGTEYSNQPQHF. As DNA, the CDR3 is TGTGCCAGCAGTGAAGGGACAGAATATAGCAATCAGCCCCAGCATTTT.

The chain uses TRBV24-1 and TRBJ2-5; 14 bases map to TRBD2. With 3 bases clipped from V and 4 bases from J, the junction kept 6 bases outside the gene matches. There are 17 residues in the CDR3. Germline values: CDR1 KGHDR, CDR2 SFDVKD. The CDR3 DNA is TGTGCCACCAGTGATCCCCGACTAGCGGGGGGGAGAGAGACCCAGTACTTC. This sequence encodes CATSDPRLAGGRETQYF.

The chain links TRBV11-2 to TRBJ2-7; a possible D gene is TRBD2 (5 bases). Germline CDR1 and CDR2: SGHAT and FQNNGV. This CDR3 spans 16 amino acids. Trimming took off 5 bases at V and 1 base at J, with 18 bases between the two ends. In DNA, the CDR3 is TGTGCCAGCAGCCCCGTGTCCGGGGTGGGGTCCTACGAGCAGTACTTC. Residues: CASSPVSGVGSYEQYF. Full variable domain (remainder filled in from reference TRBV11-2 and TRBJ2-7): EAGVAQSPRYKIIEKRQSVAFWCNPISGHATLYWYQQILGQGPKLLIQFQNNGVVDDSQLPKDRFSAERLKGVDSTLKIQPAKLEDSAVYLCASSPVSGVGSYEQYFGPGTRLTVT.

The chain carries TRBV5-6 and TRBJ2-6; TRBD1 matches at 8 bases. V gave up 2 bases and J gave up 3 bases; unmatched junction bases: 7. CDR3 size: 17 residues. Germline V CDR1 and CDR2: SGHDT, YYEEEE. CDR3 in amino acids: CASSLGTGVLGANVLTF. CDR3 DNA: TGTGCCAGCAGCTTAGGGACAGGCGTCCTTGGGGCCAACGTCCTGACTTTC.

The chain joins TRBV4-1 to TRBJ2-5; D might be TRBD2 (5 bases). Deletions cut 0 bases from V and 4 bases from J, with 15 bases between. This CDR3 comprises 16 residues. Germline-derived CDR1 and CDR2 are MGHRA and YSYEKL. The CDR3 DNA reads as TGCGCCAGCAGCCAAGATCGGCCGGGGATGCGAGAGACCCAGTACTTC. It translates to CASSQDRPGMRETQYF.

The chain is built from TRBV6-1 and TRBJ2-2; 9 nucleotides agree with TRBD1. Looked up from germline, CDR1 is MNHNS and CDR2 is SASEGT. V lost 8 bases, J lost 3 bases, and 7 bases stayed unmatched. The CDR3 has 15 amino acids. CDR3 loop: CASCRDRAYTGELFF. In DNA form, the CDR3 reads TGTGCCAGCTGCCGGGACAGGGCTTACACCGGGGAGCTGTTTTTT.

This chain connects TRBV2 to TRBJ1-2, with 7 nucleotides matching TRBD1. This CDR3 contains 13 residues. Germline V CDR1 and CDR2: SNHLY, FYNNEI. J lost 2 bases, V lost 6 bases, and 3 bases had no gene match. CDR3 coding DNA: TGTGCCAGCAGGACAGGGTTAAACTATGGCTACACCTTC. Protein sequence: CASRTGLNYGYTF.

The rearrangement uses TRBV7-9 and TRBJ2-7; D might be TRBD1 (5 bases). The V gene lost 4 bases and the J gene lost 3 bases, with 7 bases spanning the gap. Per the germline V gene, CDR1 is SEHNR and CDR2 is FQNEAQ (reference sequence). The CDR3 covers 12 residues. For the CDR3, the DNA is TGTGCCAGCAGCTCAACAGGCTACGAGCAGTACTTC. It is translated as CASSSTGYEQYF.

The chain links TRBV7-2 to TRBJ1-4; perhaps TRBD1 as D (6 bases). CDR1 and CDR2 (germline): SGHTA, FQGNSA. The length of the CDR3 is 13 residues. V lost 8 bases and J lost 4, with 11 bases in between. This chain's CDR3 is CASGQFVNEKLFF. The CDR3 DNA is TGTGCCAGCGGACAGTTCGTTAATGAAAAACTGTTTTTT.

This CDR3 reads CASSHNFGTSGYTGELFF. The CDR3, as DNA: TGCGCCAGCAGCCACAACTTCGGGACTAGCGGATACACCGGGGAGCTGTTTTTT. The V call is TRBV4-1, the J call TRBJ2-2; 11 bases align to TRBD2. Germline V gene sequence: CDR1 MGHRA, CDR2 YSYEKL. The junction had 9 bases not matched to a gene; V was cut back by 3 bases and J by 3 bases. The CDR3 consists of 18 residues.

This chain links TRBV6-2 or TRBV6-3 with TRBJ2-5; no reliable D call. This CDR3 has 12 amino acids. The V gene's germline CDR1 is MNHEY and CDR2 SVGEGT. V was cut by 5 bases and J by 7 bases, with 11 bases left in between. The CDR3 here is CASSLGVGTQYF. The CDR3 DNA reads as TGTGCCAGCAGTCTGGGCGTCGGGACCCAGTACTTC.

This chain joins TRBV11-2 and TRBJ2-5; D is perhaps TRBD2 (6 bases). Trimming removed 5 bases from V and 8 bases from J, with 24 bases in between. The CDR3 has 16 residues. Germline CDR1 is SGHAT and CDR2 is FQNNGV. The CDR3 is CASSPTAGTAVGTQYF. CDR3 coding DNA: TGTGCCAGCAGCCCCACCGCGGGGACTGCAGTAGGAACCCAGTACTTC.